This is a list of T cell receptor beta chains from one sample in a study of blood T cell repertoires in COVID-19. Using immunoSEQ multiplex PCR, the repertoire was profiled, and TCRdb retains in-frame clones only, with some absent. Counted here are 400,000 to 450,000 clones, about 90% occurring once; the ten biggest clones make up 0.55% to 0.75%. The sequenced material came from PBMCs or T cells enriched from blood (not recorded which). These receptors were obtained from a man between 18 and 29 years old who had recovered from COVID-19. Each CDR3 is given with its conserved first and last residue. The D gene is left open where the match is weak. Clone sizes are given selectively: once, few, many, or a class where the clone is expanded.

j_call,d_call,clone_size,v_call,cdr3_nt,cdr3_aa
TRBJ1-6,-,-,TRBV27,TGTGCCAGCAGTTTTCTCGCTCTGGCTTCACCCCTCCACTTT,CASSFLALASPLHF
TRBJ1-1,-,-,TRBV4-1,TGCGCCAGCAGCCATCAAAAAGCGAGAGGGACTGAAGCTTTCTTT,CASSHQKARGTEAFF
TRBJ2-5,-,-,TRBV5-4,TGTGCCAGCAGCTTTCCCGGGTCGCAACAAGAGACCCAGTACTTC,CASSFPGSQQETQYF
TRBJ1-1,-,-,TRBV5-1,TGCGCCAGCAGCTTGGCCGGACAACAGAACACTGAAGCTTTCTTT,CASSLAGQQNTEAFF
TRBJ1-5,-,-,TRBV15,TGTGCCACCAGCAGAGATCGCACAGGGAATCAGCCCCAGCATTTT,CATSRDRTGNQPQHF
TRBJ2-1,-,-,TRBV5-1,TGCGCCAGCAGCTCCGGGACTGGACAATACAATGAGCAGTTCTTC,CASSSGTGQYNEQFF
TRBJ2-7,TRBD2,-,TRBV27,TGTGCCAGCCACCAAGCGGGATCCTACGAGCAGTACTTC,CASHQAGSYEQYF
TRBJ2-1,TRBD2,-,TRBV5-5,TGTGCCAGCGGTTGGCGGGAGGGCCAGGATGAGCAGTTCTTC,CASGWREGQDEQFF
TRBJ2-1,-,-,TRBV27,TGTGCCACCGCCGGTGCCGGAGCCTACAATGAGCAGTTCTTC,CATAGAGAYNEQFF
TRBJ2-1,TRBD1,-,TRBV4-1,TGCGCCAGCAGCCACCGGACAGGGCTAGGGAATGAGCAGTTCTTC,CASSHRTGLGNEQFF
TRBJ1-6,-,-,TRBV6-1,TGTGCCAGCAGTGAATCAAGCAATTCACCCCTCCACTTT,CASSESSNSPLHF
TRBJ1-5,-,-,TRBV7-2,TGTGCCAGCAGCCGAGAACTGGGCCAGCCCCAGCATTTT,CASSRELGQPQHF
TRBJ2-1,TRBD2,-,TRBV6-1,TGTGCCAGCAGTGGGAGGACTAGCGGGACCTACAATGAGCAGTTCTTC,CASSGRTSGTYNEQFF
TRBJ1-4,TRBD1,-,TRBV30,TGTGCCTGGAGTCCAGGGACAGGGGCTGAAAAACTGTTTTTT,CAWSPGTGAEKLFF
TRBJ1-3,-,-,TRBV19,TGTGCCAGTAGCCCGACAGGAATTGGGTCTGGAAACACCATATATTTT,CASSPTGIGSGNTIYF
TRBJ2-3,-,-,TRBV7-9,TGTGCCAGCAGGCTGGGAAGCGGGACAGATACGCAGTATTTT,CASRLGSGTDTQYF
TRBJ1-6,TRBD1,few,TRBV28,TGTGCCAGCAGTTTCCCGGGACAGCACTATTCACCCCTCCACTTT,CASSFPGQHYSPLHF
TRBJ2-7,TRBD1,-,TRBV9,TGTGCCAGCAGCTCACCGACCAGGACAGGGAGGCACGAGCAGTACTTC,CASSSPTRTGRHEQYF
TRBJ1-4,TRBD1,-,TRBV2,TGTGCCAGCAACTTGGGACAGTCTAATGAAAAACTGTTTTTT,CASNLGQSNEKLFF
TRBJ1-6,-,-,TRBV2,TGTGCCAGCAGTGAAAACTGGAGTTCACCCCTCCACTTT,CASSENWSSPLHF
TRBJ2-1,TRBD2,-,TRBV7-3,TGTGCCAGCAGCTTAAGCGGCGGGAGTGGATCCAATGAGCAGTTCTTC,CASSLSGGSGSNEQFF
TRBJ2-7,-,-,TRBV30,TGTGCCTGGAGCCGGGGTACTTCCTACGAGCAGTACTTC,CAWSRGTSYEQYF
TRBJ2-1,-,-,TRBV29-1,TGCAGCGTTGAAGGTACCGGGGCCTACAATGAGCAGTTCTTC,CSVEGTGAYNEQFF
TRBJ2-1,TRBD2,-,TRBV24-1,TGTGCCACCAGTGACCATCAAACTAGCGGGCCCCAGTTCTTC,CATSDHQTSGPQFF
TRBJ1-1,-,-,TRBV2,TGTGCCAGCTCTTGGGCTCCCGGGGACACTGAAGCTTTCTTT,CASSWAPGDTEAFF
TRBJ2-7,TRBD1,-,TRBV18,TGTGCCAGCTCATCAGGGACAGGAGGCTACGAGCAGTACTTC,CASSSGTGGYEQYF
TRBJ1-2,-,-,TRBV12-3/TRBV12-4,TGTGCCAGCAGTCTTACGGGGTTTACGAGCTACACCTTC,CASSLTGFTSYTF
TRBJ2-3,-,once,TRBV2,TGTGCCAGCATCCGGGACTTGGCGTCGGATACGCAGTATTTT,CASIRDLASDTQYF
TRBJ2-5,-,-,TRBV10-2,TGCGCCAGCAGTGACCCTACCCCAGGGACCCAGTACTTC,CASSDPTPGTQYF
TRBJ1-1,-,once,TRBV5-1,TGCGCCAGCAGCTTGGAAGGAGGGCTCGCCACTGAAGCTTTCTTT,CASSLEGGLATEAFF
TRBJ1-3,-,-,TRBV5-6,TGTGCCAGCAGCCGGAGACGGTCCTCTGGAAACACCATATATTTT,CASSRRRSSGNTIYF
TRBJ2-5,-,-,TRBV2,TGTGCCAGCACCCGGTCGGAGACCCAGTACTTC,CASTRSETQYF
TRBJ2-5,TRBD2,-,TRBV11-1,TGTGCCAGCAGCCCAGCTAGCGGTCTTGGAAAGACCCAGTACTTC,CASSPASGLGKTQYF
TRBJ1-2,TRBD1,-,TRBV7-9,TGTGCCAGCAGCTTAGTTCTGACAGGGACCTATGGCTACACCTTC,CASSLVLTGTYGYTF
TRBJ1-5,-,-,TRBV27,TGTGCCAGCAGTTTAACGGGATGGTATCAGCCCCAGCATTTT,CASSLTGWYQPQHF